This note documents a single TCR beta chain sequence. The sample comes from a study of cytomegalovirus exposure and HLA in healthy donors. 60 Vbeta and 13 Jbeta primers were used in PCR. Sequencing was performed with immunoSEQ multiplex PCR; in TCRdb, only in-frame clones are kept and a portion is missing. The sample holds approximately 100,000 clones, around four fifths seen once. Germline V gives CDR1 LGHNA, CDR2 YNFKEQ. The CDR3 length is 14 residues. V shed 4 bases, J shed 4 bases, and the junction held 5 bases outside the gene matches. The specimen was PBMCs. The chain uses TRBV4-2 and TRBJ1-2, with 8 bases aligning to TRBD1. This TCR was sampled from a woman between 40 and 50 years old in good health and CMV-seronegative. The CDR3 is CASSRSQGVYGYTF. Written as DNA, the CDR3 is TGTGCCAGCAGCCGATCACAGGGGGTCTATGGCTACACCTTC.